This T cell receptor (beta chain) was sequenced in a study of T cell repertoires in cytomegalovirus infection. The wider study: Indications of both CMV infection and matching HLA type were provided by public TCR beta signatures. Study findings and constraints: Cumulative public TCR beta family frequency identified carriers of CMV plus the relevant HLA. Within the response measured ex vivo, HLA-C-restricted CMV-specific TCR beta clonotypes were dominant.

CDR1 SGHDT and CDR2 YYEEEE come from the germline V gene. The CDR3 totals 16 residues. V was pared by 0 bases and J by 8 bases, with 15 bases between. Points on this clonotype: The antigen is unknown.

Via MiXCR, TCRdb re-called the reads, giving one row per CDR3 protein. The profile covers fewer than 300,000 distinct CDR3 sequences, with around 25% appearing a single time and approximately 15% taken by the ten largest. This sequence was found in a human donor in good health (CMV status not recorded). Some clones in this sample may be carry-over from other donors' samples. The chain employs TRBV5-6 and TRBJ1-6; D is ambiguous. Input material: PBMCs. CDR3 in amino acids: CASSLGHDPLYSPLHF. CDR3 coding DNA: TGTGCCAGCAGCTTGGGTCATGACCCCTTGTATTCACCCCTCCACTTT.